The clone carrying this T cell receptor (beta chain) was recorded once. Its antigen is unknown. This entry comes from a study of CD8+CD57+ T cells in acquired aplastic anemia. Looking at the study overall: Sorted CD4+ plus CD8+ cells gave DNA averaging 3.2 ug. As sequenced from healthy donors, CD4+ cells averaged about 11 million reads. Study-level findings and limits: No significant difference in CD8+ Simpson's diversity was found between patients and controls. Twenty-nine shared CD8+ CDR3s appeared highly expressed within patients' immunodominant clones.

Genomic DNA templated the TCR beta VDJ and CDR3 profiling. TCRdb re-called the reads through MiXCR, storing one row per CDR3 protein. The sample contains 95,000 to 120,000 distinct CDR3 sequences, 51% of which appear only once. The sequence came from a human donor in good health, serving as a control. Sequenced sample: sorted CD4+, CD8+, or CD8+CD57+ T cells (not recorded which) from PBMCs.

The CDR3 nucleotides are TGCGCCAGCAGCCCAGGGGTCACAGATACGCAGTATTTT. This codes for CASSPGVTDTQYF. The rearrangement uses TRBV5-1 and TRBJ2-3, with D tentatively TRBD1 (6 bases). This CDR3 region has 13 residues. V was cut by 4 bases and J by 2 bases, with 8 bases left in between. The V gene's germline CDR1 is SGHRS and CDR2 YFSETQ. Full variable domain (remainder filled in from reference TRBV5-1 and TRBJ2-3): KAGVTQTPRYLIKTRGQQVTLSCSPISGHRSVSWYQQTPGQGLQFLFEYFSETQRNKGNFPGRFSGRQFSNSRSEMNVSTLELGDSALYLCASSPGVTDTQYFGPGTRLTVL.